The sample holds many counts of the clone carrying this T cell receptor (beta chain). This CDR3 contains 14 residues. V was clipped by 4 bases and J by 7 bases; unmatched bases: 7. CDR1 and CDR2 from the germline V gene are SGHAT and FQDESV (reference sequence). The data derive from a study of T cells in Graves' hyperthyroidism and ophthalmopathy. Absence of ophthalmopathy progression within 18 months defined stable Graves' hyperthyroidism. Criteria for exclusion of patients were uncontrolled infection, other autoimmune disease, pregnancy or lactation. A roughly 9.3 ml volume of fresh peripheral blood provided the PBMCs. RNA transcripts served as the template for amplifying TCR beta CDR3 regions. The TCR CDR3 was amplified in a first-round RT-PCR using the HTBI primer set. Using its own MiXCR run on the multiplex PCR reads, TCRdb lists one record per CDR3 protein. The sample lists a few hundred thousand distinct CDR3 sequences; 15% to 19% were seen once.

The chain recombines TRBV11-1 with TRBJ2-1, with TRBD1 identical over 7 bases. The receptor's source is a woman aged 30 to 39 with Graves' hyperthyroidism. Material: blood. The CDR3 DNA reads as TGTGCCAGCAGCTACCAGAAACAGGGGAATGAGCAGTTCTTC. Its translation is CASSYQKQGNEQFF.